The 22 T cell receptor beta chains given below trace back to one sample, sequenced in a study of graft-versus-host responses after intestinal transplantation. Their cognate antigens are unknown. Produced via immunoSEQ multiplex PCR; TCRdb's table is partial and in-frame only. The sample has roughly 73,000 clones, 87% seen once. The input for sequencing was unstimulated CD8+ T cells sorted from spleen or lymph node cells, taken before transplant. The receptors stem from a human donor who was the organ donor for an intestinal transplant.

This chain connects TRBV6-5 to TRBJ1-2; TRBD1 might be the D (5 bases). V lost 7 bases, J lost 4 bases, and 10 bases lay in between. The CDR3 is made up of 12 amino acids. CDR1 and CDR2 (germline): MNHEY, SVGAGI. CDR3 sequence reads: CASMGGVYGYTF. The CDR3 coding sequence is TGTGCCAGCATGGGGGGAGTCTATGGCTACACCTTC.

This chain uses TRBV4-2 with TRBJ2-1; D might be TRBD2 (5 bases). This CDR3 is built from 15 residues. Trimming took off 3 bases at V and 0 bases at J, with 9 bases between the two ends. The germline gives CDR1 LGHNA, CDR2 YNFKEQ. This CDR3 is CASSHSRGSYNEQFF. CDR3 sequence (DNA): TGTGCCAGCAGCCACTCCCGGGGCTCCTACAATGAGCAGTTCTTC.

The gene calls are TRBV5-1 and TRBJ2-1; TRBD2 aligns across 12 bases. Germline CDR1 and CDR2: SGHRS and YFSETQ. V was clipped by 6 bases and J by 10 bases; unmatched bases: 8. The CDR3 has 14 amino acids. The CDR3 here is CASIASGGAREQFF. CDR3 nucleotides: TGCGCCAGCATCGCTAGCGGGGGGGCCAGGGAGCAGTTCTTC.

The chain couples TRBV6-1 to TRBJ1-5; D is perhaps TRBD1 (6 bases). CDR1 and CDR2 (germline): MNHNS, SASEGT. This CDR3 is 16 amino acids long. V was cut by 1 base and J by 0 bases, with 10 bases left in between. The CDR3 DNA sequence: TGTGCCAGCAGTGAAGGGGGACACCTTAGCAATCAGCCCCAGCATTTT. This encodes CASSEGGHLSNQPQHF.

This sequence joins TRBV6-6 and TRBJ2-2, with a weak D call TRBD1 (6 bases). Trimming took 3 bases from V and 0 from J, leaving 11 bases between them. Germline assignment: CDR1 MNHNY and CDR2 SVGAGI (reference sequence). CDR3 length equals 16 residues. The CDR3 nucleotides are TGTGCCAGCAGTTATCTCCGGACAGCGAACACCGGGGAGCTGTTTTTT. Translated: CASSYLRTANTGELFF.

The chain has TRBV5-1 and TRBJ1-2; a possible D gene is TRBD1 (5 bases). Per the germline V gene, CDR1 is SGHRS and CDR2 is YFSETQ. This CDR3 has 14 amino acids. The germline V and J ends were trimmed by 5 bases and 4 bases, with 15 bases remaining between them. In DNA form, the CDR3 reads TGCGCCAGCAGTTACTATTACAGGCTCTATGGCTACACCTTC. It is translated as CASSYYYRLYGYTF.

V gene TRBV19 combines with J gene TRBJ2-7; D might be TRBD1 (6 bases). The CDR3 is 15 amino acids. Germline loops: CDR1 LNHDA, CDR2 SQIVND (reference sequence). Deletions cut 5 bases from V and 2 bases from J, with 16 bases between. CDR3 DNA: TGTGCCAGTAGTCCTACAGGGTCAGGGACCTACGAGCAGTACTTC. Translation gives CASSPTGSGTYEQYF.

The chain carries TRBV27 and TRBJ2-2; 7 nucleotides agree with TRBD1. The CDR3 spans 14 residues. Germline V gene sequence: CDR1 MNHEY, CDR2 SMNVEV (reference sequence). With V trimmed by 5 bases and J by 4 bases, 4 bases remained unmatched. CDR3 sequence reads: CASSRGGSTGELFF. Here the CDR3 DNA reads TGTGCCAGCAGTAGAGGGGGCAGCACCGGGGAGCTGTTTTTT.

The J gene is TRBJ1-3, the V gene TRBV6-6, with 8 bases that match TRBD1. The CDR3 runs 14 residues. Losses at the gene ends were 2 bases for V and 8 bases for J; bases not matched to a gene: 5. Germline CDR1 is MNHNY and CDR2 is SVGAGI (reference sequence). The CDR3 sequence is CASSYTLTGDTIYF. The CDR3 bases are TGTGCCAGCAGTTACACCCTGACAGGGGACACCATATATTTT.

This sequence joins TRBV5-6 and TRBJ2-1, with 7 bases aligning to TRBD2. This CDR3 spans 16 amino acids. The V segment lost 4 bases and the J segment 2 bases; nucleotides outside the gene matches: 9. CDR1 SGHDT and CDR2 YYEEEE come from the germline V gene. The CDR3 is CASSPTGTNTYNEQFF. The CDR3 bases are TGTGCCAGCAGCCCCACCGGGACTAACACCTACAATGAGCAGTTCTTC.

V and J are TRBV5-6 and TRBJ1-2, with D possibly being TRBD1 (6 bases). The CDR3 covers 12 residues. V shed 3 bases and J shed 5 bases, with 8 bases lying between them. Germline loops: CDR1 SGHDT, CDR2 YYEEEE. CDR3 bases: TGTGCCAGCAGCTCGGGACAATATGGCTACACCTTC. This codes for CASSSGQYGYTF.

This clone was detected once. The rearrangement uses TRBV6-1 and TRBJ1-2; D not certain. Germline CDR1 and CDR2: MNHNS and SASEGT. The CDR3 is 15 residues long. V was clipped by 3 bases and J by 2 bases, with 13 bases between them. This chain's CDR3 is CASSDWAYSNYGYTF. CDR3 DNA sequence: TGTGCCAGCAGTGATTGGGCCTACTCAAACTATGGCTACACCTTC.

The J gene is TRBJ2-1, the V gene TRBV13; the match to TRBD2 covers 8 bases. V shed 2 bases and J 0 bases; nucleotides not matched to a gene: 6. The germline CDR1 and CDR2 sequences are PRHDT and FYEKMQ (reference sequence). This CDR3 is 17 amino acids long. CDR3 in amino acids: CASSLFPGGISYNEQFF. CDR3 in DNA: TGTGCCAGCAGCTTATTCCCGGGAGGGATCTCCTACAATGAGCAGTTCTTC.

The chain has TRBV6-5 and TRBJ2-7; TRBD1 matches at 10 bases. There are 16 residues in the CDR3. V lost 4 bases to trimming and J lost 5 bases; unmatched junction nucleotides: 11. Germline CDR1 and CDR2: MNHEY and SVGAGI. Written as DNA, the CDR3 is TGTGCCAGCAGTTCTATCCCGGGACAGGGGACGAACGAGCAGTACTTC. Translated, it gives CASSSIPGQGTNEQYF.

On this clone itself: The same CDR3 is also encoded by other DNA sequences in this sample. This sequence joins TRBV5-6 and TRBJ1-5, with TRBD1 as a possible D gene (6 bases). Germline lookup yields CDR1 SGHDT and CDR2 YYEEEE. V was cut by 1 base and J by 2 bases, with 7 bases left in between. The CDR3 extends over 14 amino acids. CDR3 DNA sequence: TGTGCCAGCAGCTTGAGGGGGGGCAATCAGCCCCAGCATTTT. This sequence encodes CASSLRGGNQPQHF.

The genes are TRBV5-4 and TRBJ2-1; TRBD2 is a possible D gene (6 bases). The V end lost 2 bases, the J end lost 6 bases, and 6 bases lay between the germline ends. CDR1 is SGHNT, CDR2 YYREEE, per germline (reference sequence). The CDR3 loop spans 12 amino acids. The CDR3 nucleotides are TGTGCCAGCAGCTTAGCGGGCAATGAGCAGTTCTTC. It is translated as CASSLAGNEQFF.

V gene TRBV15 combines with J gene TRBJ1-1; perhaps TRBD1 as D (6 bases). V shed 5 bases and J shed 7 bases, with 17 bases lying between them. The CDR3 contains 14 residues. CDR1 is LNHNV and CDR2 is YYDKDF in the germline V gene (reference sequence). The CDR3, as DNA: TGTGCCACCAGCGACTCGACGGGGGCCTATGAAGCTTTCTTT. Translating it yields CATSDSTGAYEAFF.

This clone was recorded a few times. V gene TRBV27 combines with J gene TRBJ1-2, with 9 bases identical to TRBD1. This CDR3 has 16 residues. CDR1 is MNHEY, CDR2 SMNVEV, per germline (reference sequence). The ends lost 0 bases at V and 4 bases at J; junction bases unmatched: 6. CDR3 sequence reads: CASSLSYDRGSYGYTF. In nucleotides, the CDR3 is TGTGCCAGCAGTTTATCTTATGACAGGGGGTCCTATGGCTACACCTTC.

This chain joins TRBV27 and TRBJ2-7, with TRBD1 identical over 7 bases. This CDR3 spans 15 amino acids. V shed 6 bases and J 3 bases; nucleotides not matched to a gene: 11. Germline V gene sequence: CDR1 MNHEY, CDR2 SMNVEV (reference sequence). CDR3 bases: TGTGCCAGCAGGACCCCAACTTCAGGGGGCTACGAGCAGTACTTC. It specifies CASRTPTSGGYEQYF.

The rearrangement joins TRBV6-1 to TRBJ2-4; TRBD2 agrees at 13 bases. CDR1 is MNHNS, CDR2 SASEGT, per germline. Trimming removed 8 bases from V and 7 bases from J; junction bases left unmatched: 8. The CDR3 is 15 amino acids. Written as DNA, the CDR3 is TGTGCCAGCGATGAGGGACTAGCGGGGAGCAACATTCAGTACTTC. It codes for CASDEGLAGSNIQYF.

The CDR3 sequence: CAISDAGSKNEQYF. The CDR3 DNA sequence: TGTGCCATCAGTGACGCGGGGAGTAAAAACGAGCAGTACTTC. This chain uses TRBV10-3 with TRBJ2-7, with D tentatively TRBD2 (6 bases). V gave up 3 bases and J gave up 5 bases, with 14 bases separating them. Germline V lookup: CDR1 ENHRY, CDR2 SYGVKD. The CDR3 is 14 amino acids.

V is TRBV6-1 and J is TRBJ2-3; 7 nucleotides align to TRBD2. The germline V gene has CDR1 MNHNS and CDR2 SASEGT. Unmatched junction bases numbered 8, after V lost 4 bases and J lost 4 bases. The CDR3 is 15 residues long. For the CDR3, the DNA is TGTGCCAGCAGTGTTAATCCTCGGGGGGCAGATACGCAGTATTTT. Its translation is CASSVNPRGADTQYF.